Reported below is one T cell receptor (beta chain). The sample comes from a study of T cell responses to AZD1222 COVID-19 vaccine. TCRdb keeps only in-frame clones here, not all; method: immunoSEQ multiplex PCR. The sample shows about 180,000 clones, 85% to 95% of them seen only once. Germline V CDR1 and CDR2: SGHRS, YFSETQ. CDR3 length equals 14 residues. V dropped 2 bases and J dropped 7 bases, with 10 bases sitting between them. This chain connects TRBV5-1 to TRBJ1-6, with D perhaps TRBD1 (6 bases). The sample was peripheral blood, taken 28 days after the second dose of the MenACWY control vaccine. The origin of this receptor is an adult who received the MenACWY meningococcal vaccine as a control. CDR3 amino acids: CASSFRGENSPLHF. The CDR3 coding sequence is TGCGCCAGCAGCTTCAGGGGTGAGAATTCACCCCTCCACTTT.